The rows below give T cell receptor beta chains drawn from one sample of a study of blood T cells in healthy people across ages. TCRdb ran MiXCR on the 5' RACE reads and lists one entry per CDR3 protein. The sample contains about 640,000 distinct CDR3 sequences, approximately 50% of which appear only once. The sequenced sample consisted of blood. The receptors were gathered from a man in his sixties in good health. CDR3s include the opening cysteine and the closing phenylalanine or tryptophan. A D gene is named only where the DNA matches it firmly. Size values are once, few and many counts, or a class for expanded clones, and some rows have none.

. . TRBJ1-2 TRBV5-1 TGCGCCAGCAGCTCCGCCGGGACGGGGAGGGATGGCTACACCTTC CASSSAGTGRDGYTF
. TRBD1 TRBJ2-1 TRBV29-1 TGCAGCGTTGGGGGACAGTCCGGATTTAATGAGCAGTTCTTC CSVGGQSGFNEQFF
. . TRBJ1-2 TRBV3-1 TGTGCCAGCAGCCCAGTTGAGGGGTATGGCTACACCTTC CASSPVEGYGYTF
. . TRBJ1-2 TRBV28 TGTGCCTCAGAGCGAGGGGCTGAGAAGTATGGCTACACCTTC CASERGAEKYGYTF
. TRBD2 TRBJ2-5 TRBV20-1 TGCAGTGCTCTGCGGACTAGCGGGATGGAGACCCAGTACTTC CSALRTSGMETQYF
once TRBD2 TRBJ2-5 TRBV5-1 TGCGCCAGCAGCATCCTAGCGGGGGGTGGGAATGAGCAGTACTTC CASSILAGGGNEQYF
. . TRBJ1-5 TRBV20-1 TGCAGTGCTAGAACCCCGACAGGTCTAGGTCAGCCCCGGCATTTT CSARTPTGLGQPRHF
. TRBD2 TRBJ2-5 TRBV29-1 TGCAGCGCCCCGGGACTAGCGGGGGGTCTCCACGAGACCCAGTACTTC CSAPGLAGGLHETQYF
few . TRBJ2-7 TRBV27 TGTGCCAGCATGGACGGGAACTACGAGCAGTACTTC CASMDGNYEQYF
. . TRBJ2-1 TRBV11-1 TGTGCCAGCAGGTTAGGACTCTACAATGAGCAGTTCTTC CASRLGLYNEQFF
. TRBD2 TRBJ2-5 TRBV5-1 TGCGCCAGCAGCGAGATAGCGGGGACCCAGTACTTC CASSEIAGTQYF
. . TRBJ2-1 TRBV20-1 TGCAGTGCCCCCCACCCGGTGAGCTCCTACAATGAGCAGTTCTTC CSAPHPVSSYNEQFF
. . TRBJ1-5 TRBV3-1 TGTGCCAGCAGCCAAGTAGCAGGCCCCGGTCAGCCCCAGCATTTT CASSQVAGPGQPQHF
. . TRBJ2-1 TRBV11-3 TGTGCCAGCAGCTTAGGTCCGCCATCAAACCGGGATGAGCAGTTCTTC CASSLGPPSNRDEQFF
. TRBD1 TRBJ1-2 TRBV27 TGTGCCAGCAGTAAGGACAGGTTTTTGAGCTACACCTTC CASSKDRFLSYTF
. TRBD2 TRBJ2-7 TRBV6-6 TGTGCCAGCAGTTCCCCCGGACTAGCGGAGAACTACGAGCAGTACTTC CASSSPGLAENYEQYF
. TRBD2 TRBJ2-5 TRBV6-1 TGTGCCAGCAGTGAAAAGCCTAGCGGGGTCGAGACCCAGTACTTC CASSEKPSGVETQYF
. . TRBJ1-2 TRBV28 TGTGCCAGCCGATCCGGGGGAGGCTATGGCTACACCTTC CASRSGGGYGYTF
few . TRBJ1-2 TRBV4-1 TGCGCCAGCAGCCAAGATAGGGGGGACAACTATGGCTACACCTTC CASSQDRGDNYGYTF
. TRBD2 TRBJ2-5 TRBV29-1 TGCAGCGTTGAGGGGGCGGGGGGACAAGAGACCCAGTACTTC CSVEGAGGQETQYF
. . TRBJ2-3 TRBV5-1 TGCGCCAGCAGCTTACAGGAGTTGAGCACAGATACGCAGTATTTT CASSLQELSTDTQYF
. . TRBJ1-1 TRBV2 TGTGCCCGACAGGTGAACACTGAAGCTTTCTTT CARQVNTEAFF
many TRBD1 TRBJ2-5 TRBV20-1 TGCAGTGCTAGAGATTGGGACAGGGGACACCAAGAGACCCAGTACTTC CSARDWDRGHQETQYF
. . TRBJ2-5 TRBV7-2 TGTGCCAGCAGAAGACAGGCCCGAGAGACCCAGTACTTC CASRRQARETQYF
. TRBD2 TRBJ2-1 TRBV20-1 TGCAGTGCTAGTGTACTAGCGGGGGGGCGGGGCGATGAGCAGTTCTTC CSASVLAGGRGDEQFF
few . TRBJ1-2 TRBV29-1 TGCAGCGTTGAATCCCGGAACTATGGCTACACCTTC CSVESRNYGYTF
. TRBD1 TRBJ2-5 TRBV20-1 TGCAGTGCTGCCCGGACAGGGGGGCAGTACTTC CSAARTGGQYF
many TRBD1 TRBJ2-7 TRBV20-1 TGCAGTGCTAGTTGGACAGGGAACGAGCAGTACTTC CSASWTGNEQYF
. TRBD2 TRBJ2-5 TRBV5-6 TGTGCCAGCAGTTTTAGGACTAGCGGATCCCCTCGGGGGCAGTACTTC CASSFRTSGSPRGQYF
. . TRBJ2-1 TRBV29-1 TGCAGCGTTGTGGGTGGAGGGATATCCTACAATGAGCAGTTCTTC CSVVGGGISYNEQFF
. TRBD1 TRBJ2-7 TRBV29-1 TGCAGCGCAACTCTGGGACAGGGGGCTGGTGAGCAGTACTTC CSATLGQGAGEQYF
once . TRBJ2-3 TRBV12-3/TRBV12-4 TGTGCCAGCAGTGTTGGAGTGGCCGGAGATGTGCAGTATTTT CASSVGVAGDVQYF
. TRBD1 TRBJ2-4 TRBV27 TGTGCCAGCAGTAGAGACAGGGGCAAGCAGTACTTC CASSRDRGKQYF
. . TRBJ2-1 TRBV10-3 TGTGCCATCAGTGATTCGGAGGGGGCCTCCTACAATGAGCAGTTCTTC CAISDSEGASYNEQFF
. . TRBJ1-4 TRBV4-1 TGCGCCAGCAGCCCCCGACAGGTCCTAGGCGAAAAACTGTTTTTT CASSPRQVLGEKLFF
. . TRBJ2-5 TRBV29-1 TGCAGCGTGGGGGAGTACCAAGAGACCCAGTACTTC CSVGEYQETQYF
. . TRBJ2-3 TRBV3-1 TGTGCCAGCAGCCAGGGGCAGGGGTACACAGCTACGCAGTATTTT CASSQGQGYTATQYF
. . TRBJ2-5 TRBV5-5 TGTGCCAGCAGTTCGCCCGGGGGTCAAGAGACCCAGTACTTC CASSSPGGQETQYF
. . TRBJ1-2 TRBV28 TGTGCCAGCAGTTTATCGGCCGTGGTGCGTGGCTACACCTTC CASSLSAVVRGYTF
few TRBD1 TRBJ2-5 TRBV29-1 TGCAGCGTTGAAGATACAGGGGGCCAAGAGACCCAGTACTTC CSVEDTGGQETQYF
. . TRBJ2-1 TRBV7-2 TGTGCCAGCAGCGTACAGGGTCGATCAGGTGAGCAGTTCTTC CASSVQGRSGEQFF
. TRBD1 TRBJ2-7 TRBV9 TGTGCCAGCAGCCTAGACACAGGGGGCATGTACGAGCAGTACTTC CASSLDTGGMYEQYF
. TRBD2 TRBJ2-5 TRBV2 TGTGCCAGCAGTGGATTCGGGGGGAGAGAGACCCAGTACTTC CASSGFGGRETQYF
. . TRBJ2-5 TRBV20-1 TGCAGTGCTAGTTCGGGACCGCAAGAGACCCAGTACTTC CSASSGPQETQYF
. . TRBJ2-1 TRBV4-1 TGCGCCAGCAGCCCCGTAGCGGCCGCACCCCAAGAGACCCAGTTCTTC CASSPVAAAPQETQFF
few TRBD2 TRBJ2-1 TRBV20-1 TGCAGTGCTAGAGAGTACGGGACTAGCGGATACAATGAGCAGTTCTTC CSAREYGTSGYNEQFF
. TRBD1 TRBJ2-7 TRBV19 TGTGCCAGTAGTCCCCGGACAGGGAGCCACGAGCAGTACTTC CASSPRTGSHEQYF
. TRBD1 TRBJ1-2 TRBV5-1 TGCGCCAGCAGCTTGCTAGGGGGCCTGTATGGCTACACCTTC CASSLLGGLYGYTF
few . TRBJ2-1 TRBV4-1 TGCGCCAGCAGCCAAGAAGTGGGGGGGCACAATGAGCAGTTCTTC CASSQEVGGHNEQFF
. TRBD2 TRBJ2-7 TRBV20-1 TGCAGTGCTAGAGATGTGAGATCGGGGGGCTACGAGCAGTACTTC CSARDVRSGGYEQYF
. . TRBJ2-1 TRBV20-1 TGCAGTGCTAGAGTTTCCGTAAGGGAGCAGTTCTTC CSARVSVREQFF
. . TRBJ2-4 TRBV21-1 TGTGCCAGCCCCCAGATCAAAAACATTCAGTACTTC CASPQIKNIQYF
. TRBD2 TRBJ2-5 TRBV9 TGTGCCAGCAGCGAGGGACTAGCGGGGGGCCGAGAGACCCAGTACTTC CASSEGLAGGRETQYF
. . TRBJ1-4 TRBV20-1 TGCAGTGCTAGAGATACGTCGGCAGCAACTAATGAAAAACTGTTTTTT CSARDTSAATNEKLFF
once . TRBJ1-5 TRBV6-2/TRBV6-3 TGTGCCAGCAGCCCGCCTCCAGGTTATAGCAATCAGCCCCAGCATTTT CASSPPPGYSNQPQHF
few . TRBJ2-7 TRBV20-1 TGCAGTGCTACCGGGACCCCCTACGAGCAGTACTTC CSATGTPYEQYF